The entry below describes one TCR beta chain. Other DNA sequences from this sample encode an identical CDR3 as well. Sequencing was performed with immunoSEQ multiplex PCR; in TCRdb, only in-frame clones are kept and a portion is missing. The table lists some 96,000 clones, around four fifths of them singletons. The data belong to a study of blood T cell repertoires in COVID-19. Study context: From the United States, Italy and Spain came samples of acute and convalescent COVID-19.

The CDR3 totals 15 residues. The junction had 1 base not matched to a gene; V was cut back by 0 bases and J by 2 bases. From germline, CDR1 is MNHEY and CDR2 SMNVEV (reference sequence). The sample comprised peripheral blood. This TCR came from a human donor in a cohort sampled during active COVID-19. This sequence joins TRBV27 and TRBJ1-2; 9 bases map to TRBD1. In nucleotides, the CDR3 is TGTGCCAGCAGTTTATCAGGGACAGGGAACTATGGCTACACCTTC. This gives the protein CASSLSGTGNYGYTF.